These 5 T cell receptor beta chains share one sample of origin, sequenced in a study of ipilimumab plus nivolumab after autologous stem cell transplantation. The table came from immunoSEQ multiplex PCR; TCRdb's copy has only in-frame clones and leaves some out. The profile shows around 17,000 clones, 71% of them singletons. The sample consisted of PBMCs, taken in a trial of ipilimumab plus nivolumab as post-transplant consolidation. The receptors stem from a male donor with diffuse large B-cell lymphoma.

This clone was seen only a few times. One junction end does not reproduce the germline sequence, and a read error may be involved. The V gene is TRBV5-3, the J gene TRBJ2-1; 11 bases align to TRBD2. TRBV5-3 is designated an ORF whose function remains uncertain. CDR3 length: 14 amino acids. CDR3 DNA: TGTGCCAGCAGCTATAGCGGGGGGGTAGATGAGCAGTTCTTC. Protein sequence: CASSYSGGVDEQFF.

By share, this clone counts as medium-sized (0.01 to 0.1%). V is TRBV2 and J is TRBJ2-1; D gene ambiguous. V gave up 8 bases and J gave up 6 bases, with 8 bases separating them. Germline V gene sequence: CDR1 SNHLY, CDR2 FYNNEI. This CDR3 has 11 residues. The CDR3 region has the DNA TGTGCCAGCTCTTTCAGCAATGAGCAGTTCTTC. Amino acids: CASSFSNEQFF.

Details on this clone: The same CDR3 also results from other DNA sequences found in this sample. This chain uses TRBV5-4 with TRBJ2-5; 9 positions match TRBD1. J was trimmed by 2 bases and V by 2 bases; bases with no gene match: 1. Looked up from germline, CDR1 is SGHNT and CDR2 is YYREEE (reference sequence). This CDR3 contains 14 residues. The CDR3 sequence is CASSLQGAQETQYF. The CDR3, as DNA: TGTGCCAGCAGCTTACAGGGGGCGCAAGAGACCCAGTACTTC.

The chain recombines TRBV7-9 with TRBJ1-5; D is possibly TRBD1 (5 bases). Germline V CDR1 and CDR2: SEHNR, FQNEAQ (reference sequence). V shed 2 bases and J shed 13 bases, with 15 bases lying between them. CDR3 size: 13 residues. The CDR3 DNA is TGTGCCAGCAGCTTACCTGGGACGGCCGAGCAGCATTTT. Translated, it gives CASSLPGTAEQHF.

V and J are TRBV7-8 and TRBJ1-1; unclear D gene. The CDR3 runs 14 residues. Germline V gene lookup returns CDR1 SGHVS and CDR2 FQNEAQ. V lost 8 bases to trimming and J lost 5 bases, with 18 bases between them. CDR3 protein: CASGVGPPGTEAFF. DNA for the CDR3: TGTGCCAGCGGCGTAGGCCCCCCGGGGACTGAAGCTTTCTTT.